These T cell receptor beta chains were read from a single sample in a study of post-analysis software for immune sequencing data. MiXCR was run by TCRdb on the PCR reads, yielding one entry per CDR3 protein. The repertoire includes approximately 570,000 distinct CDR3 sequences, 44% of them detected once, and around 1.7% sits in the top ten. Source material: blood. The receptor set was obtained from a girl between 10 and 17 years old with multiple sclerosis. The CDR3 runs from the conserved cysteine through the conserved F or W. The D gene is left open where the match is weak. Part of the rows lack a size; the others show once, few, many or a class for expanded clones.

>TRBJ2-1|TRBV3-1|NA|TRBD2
TGTGCCAGCAGCCTTTCTAGCGGGAGCTACAATGAGCAGTTCTTC
CASSLSSGSYNEQFF
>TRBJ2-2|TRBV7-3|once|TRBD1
TGTGCCAGCAGACGGGGACAGGGGACCGGGGAGCTGTTTTTT
CASRRGQGTGELFF
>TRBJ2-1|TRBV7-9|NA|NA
TGTGCCAGCAGCACCCGAGGGACCCTAGGACCTTTTGCCAATGAGCAGTTCTTC
CASSTRGTLGPFANEQFF
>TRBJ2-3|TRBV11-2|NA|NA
TGTGCCAGCAGCTTAGATTACGGGGCAGATACGCAGTATTTT
CASSLDYGADTQYF
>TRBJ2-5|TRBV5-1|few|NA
TGCGCCAGCAGCTTGATGGGGACCGAGTCCCAGTACTTC
CASSLMGTESQYF
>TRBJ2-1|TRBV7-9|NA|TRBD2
TGTGCCAGCAGCTTAGCGCTTTGGTTTACTAGCGGGAGTACCTACAATGAGCAGTTCTTC
CASSLALWFTSGSTYNEQFF
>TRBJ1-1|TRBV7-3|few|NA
TGTGCCAGCAGCTCAAAATGGGTAGGGGTGACCGAGAAGGTTAACACTGAAGCTTTCTTT
CASSSKWVGVTEKVNTEAFF
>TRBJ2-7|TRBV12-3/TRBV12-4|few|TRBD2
TGTGCCAGCAGTGTGACTAGCGGGAGCGGCTACGAGCAGTACTTC
CASSVTSGSGYEQYF
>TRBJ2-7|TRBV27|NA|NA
TGTGCCAGCAGTCCGAAGGACAGCACCTACGAGCAGTACTTC
CASSPKDSTYEQYF
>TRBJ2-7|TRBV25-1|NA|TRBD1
TGTGCCAGCAGCGACCAAAACAGGGGTAAGGAGCAGTACTTC
CASSDQNRGKEQYF
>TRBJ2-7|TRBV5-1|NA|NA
TGCGCCAGCAGCAATCAGCAGGGTGGAGGGTACGAGCAGTACTTC
CASSNQQGGGYEQYF
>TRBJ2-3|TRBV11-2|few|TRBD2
TGTGCCAGCAGCCCCCAACTAGCGGGAGTACATACGCAGTATTTT
CASSPQLAGVHTQYF
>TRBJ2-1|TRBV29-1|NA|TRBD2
TGCAGCGTTGCGCTAAGCGGGAGGGCCCGGGGGAATGAGCAGTTCTTC
CSVALSGRARGNEQFF
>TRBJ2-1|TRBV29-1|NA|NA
TGCAGCGCCCATGAGTTTACGATGAACAATGAGCAGTTCTTC
CSAHEFTMNNEQFF
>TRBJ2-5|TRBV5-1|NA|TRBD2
TGCGCCAGCAGCTTGGAGGTGACTAGCGGGAGAGAGACCCAGTACTTC
CASSLEVTSGRETQYF
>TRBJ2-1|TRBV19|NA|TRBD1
TGTGCCAGTAGCGGATTGACAGGGGTCACCTACAATGAGCAGTTCTTC
CASSGLTGVTYNEQFF
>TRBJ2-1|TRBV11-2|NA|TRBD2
TGTGCCAGCAGCTTACCTAGCGGGAGTGGAGGGAAGTTCTTC
CASSLPSGSGGKFF
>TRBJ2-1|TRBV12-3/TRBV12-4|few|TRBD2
TGTGCCAGCAGGTCTAGCGGGGGGCCGAATGAGCAGTTCTTC
CASRSSGGPNEQFF
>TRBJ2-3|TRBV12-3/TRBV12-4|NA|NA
TGTGCCAGCAGTTGGAGGGTGACAGATACGCAGTATTTT
CASSWRVTDTQYF
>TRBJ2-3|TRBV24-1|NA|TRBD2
TGTGCCACCAGTACCTACGGACTTGCGGGAGCTACAGATACGCAGTATTTT
CATSTYGLAGATDTQYF
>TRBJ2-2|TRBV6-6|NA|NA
TGTGCCAGCAGTTACTCGAGTGACACCGGGGAGCTGTTTTTT
CASSYSSDTGELFF
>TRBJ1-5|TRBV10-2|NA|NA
TGCGCCAGCAGACCCTTCGAGGGCCTCGGTCAGCCCCAGCATTTT
CASRPFEGLGQPQHF
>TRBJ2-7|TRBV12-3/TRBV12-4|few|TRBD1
TGTGCCAGCAGGGACAGGCGAGGGAGCTCCTACGAGCAGTACTTC
CASRDRRGSSYEQYF
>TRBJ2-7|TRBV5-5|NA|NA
TGTGCCAGCAGCTTGGCGGGGGTCCCCTACGAGCAGTACTTC
CASSLAGVPYEQYF
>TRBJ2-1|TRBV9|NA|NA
TGTGCCAGCAGCGTAGGGGACGGGGGCTACAATGAGCAGTTCTTC
CASSVGDGGYNEQFF
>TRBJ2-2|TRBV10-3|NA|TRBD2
TGTGCCATCACATCAAGCGGGGGGTTTACCGGGGAGCTGTTTTTT
CAITSSGGFTGELFF
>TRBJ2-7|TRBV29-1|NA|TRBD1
TGCAGCGTGAAATTTTCCGGGACAGGGGTAGGCGAGCAGTACTTC
CSVKFSGTGVGEQYF
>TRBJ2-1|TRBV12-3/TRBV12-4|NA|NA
TGTGCCAGCAGTTTAATATCGAGGGATGAGCAGTTCTTC
CASSLISRDEQFF
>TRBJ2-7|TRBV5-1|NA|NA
TGCGCCAGCAGCGCCCGAGGGGTAGCGGTGGGGTACGAGCAGTACTTC
CASSARGVAVGYEQYF
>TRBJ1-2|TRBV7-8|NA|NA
TGTGCCAGCAGCTCTAGCGGGGATGGCTACACCTTC
CASSSSGDGYTF
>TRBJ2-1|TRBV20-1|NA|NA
TGCAGTGCCAGGTCTCGGGACTCGAACAATGAGCAGTTCTTC
CSARSRDSNNEQFF
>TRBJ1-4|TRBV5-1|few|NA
TGCGCCAGCACCCCAGCGGGGGGAGATGAAAAACTGTTTTTT
CASTPAGGDEKLFF
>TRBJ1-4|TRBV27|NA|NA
TGTGCCAGCAGTTTGACGGAGAGAACTAATGAAAAACTGTTTTTT
CASSLTERTNEKLFF
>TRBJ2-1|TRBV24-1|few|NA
TGTGCCACCAGTTTCGGGAATGAGCAGTTCTTC
CATSFGNEQFF
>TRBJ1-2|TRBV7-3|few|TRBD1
TGTGCCAGCAGCTTAGCGGGGGACAGGGCCTATGGCTACACCTTC
CASSLAGDRAYGYTF
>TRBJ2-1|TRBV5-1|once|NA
TGCGCCAGCAGCTTTGACAGCAATGAGCAGTTCTTC
CASSFDSNEQFF
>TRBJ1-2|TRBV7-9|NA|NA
TGTGCCAGCAGCTTAGGGGAGGTTGGTGGCTACACCTTC
CASSLGEVGGYTF
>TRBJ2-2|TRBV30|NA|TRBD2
TGTGCCTGGAGTTGGACTAGCGGGAGAGCCGGGGAGCTGTTTTTT
CAWSWTSGRAGELFF
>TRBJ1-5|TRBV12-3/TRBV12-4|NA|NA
TGTGCCAGTGGACAGTTTCTTGGGCAGCCCCAGCATTTT
CASGQFLGQPQHF
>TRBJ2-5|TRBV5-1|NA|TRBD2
TGCGCCAGCAGCGAGCGACTAGCCCAAGAGACCCAGTACTTC
CASSERLAQETQYF
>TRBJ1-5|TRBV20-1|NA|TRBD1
TGCAGTGCTAGGGGACAGGGAAACAATCAGCCCCAGCATTTT
CSARGQGNNQPQHF
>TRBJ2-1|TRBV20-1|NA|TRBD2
TGCAGTGCCGGTAAGGGAGGGTGGAACAATGAGCAGTTCTTC
CSAGKGGWNNEQFF
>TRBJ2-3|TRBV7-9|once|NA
TGTGCCAGCAGCTTAGGAATGGGGAGTACAGATACGCAGTATTTT
CASSLGMGSTDTQYF
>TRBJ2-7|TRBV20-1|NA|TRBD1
TGCAGTGCTAGAGCTTGGGACAGGGAGGACTACGAGCAGTACTTC
CSARAWDREDYEQYF
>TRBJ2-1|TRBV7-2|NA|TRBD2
TGTGCCAGCAGCCGCCCGGCTAGCGGGGGAAATGAGCAGTTCTTC
CASSRPASGGNEQFF
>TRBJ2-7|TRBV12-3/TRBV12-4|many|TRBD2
TGTGCCAGCAGCTCCTATCTAGCGGGAGGGACCTACGAGCAGTACTTC
CASSSYLAGGTYEQYF
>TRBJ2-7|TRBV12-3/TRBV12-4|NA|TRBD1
TGTGCCAGCAGTTTGCGGGGACAGGCCTCCTACGAGCAGTACTTC
CASSLRGQASYEQYF
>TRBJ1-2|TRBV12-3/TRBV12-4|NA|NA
TGTGCCAGCAGTTTACGGGTTGGCTACACCTTC
CASSLRVGYTF
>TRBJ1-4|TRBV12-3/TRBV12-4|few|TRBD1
TGTGCCAGCAGTGCAGGGACAGCCCAAAAACTGTTTTTT
CASSAGTAQKLFF